This T cell receptor beta chain was observed in a study of shared clonotypes between healthy human individuals. CDR3 length equals 13 residues. Germline V lookup: CDR1 SGHTS, CDR2 YDEGEE. Trimming left V 1 base short and J 8 bases short, with 10 bases between. Using immunoSEQ multiplex PCR, the repertoire was profiled, and TCRdb retains in-frame clones only, with some absent. Altogether hundreds of thousands of clones are present, about 90% being singletons, with the ten largest covering 20% to 25%. CD45RO-negative CD8 cells positively selected for CCR7 made up the naive population, which excluded terminally differentiated effector memory CD45RA+ cells.

The V call is TRBV5-8, the J call TRBJ1-5; D is unresolved. This TCR came from a man aged 30-40 years in good health. The sample consisted of naive CD8+ T cells sorted from blood. CDR3 in DNA: TGTGCCAGCAGCTTGTTTGATGGTAAGCCCCAGCATTTT. Translating gives CASSLFDGKPQHF.